The 31 T cell receptor beta chains below come from one sample, sequenced in a study of T-cell memory formation after mild COVID-19. TCRdb ran MiXCR on the 5' RACE reads and lists one entry per CDR3 protein. In the table there are 300,000 to 350,000 distinct CDR3 sequences, just under 20% of which are singletons. The specimen sequenced was PBMCs or a T cell subset sorted from them (not recorded which). All receptors derive from a man aged 18 to 30 who had mild COVID-19 (a few samples of this study predate the infection). Cell type and time point are not known.

The CDR3 is CASSLALLAGETQYF. DNA of the CDR3: TGCGCCAGCAGCTTGGCCCTACTAGCGGGGGAGACCCAGTACTTC. The chain couples TRBV5-1 to TRBJ2-5, with 10 bases fitting TRBD2. The CDR3 has 15 residues. Germline CDR1 and CDR2: SGHRS and YFSETQ. With 0 bases clipped from V and 5 bases from J, the junction kept 4 bases outside the gene matches.

This clonotype was counted many times. Mismatch with germline at one junction end may stem from a read error. The chain is built from TRBV11-2 and TRBJ2-1; no reliable D call. Germline CDR1 SGHAT, CDR2 FQNNGV. The CDR3 has 11 residues. The CDR3 coding sequence is TGCGCCAGCAGCTTGGTTGATGAGCAGTTCTTC. This encodes CASSLVDEQFF.

The table lists this clonotype with a few counts. This chain connects TRBV29-1 to TRBJ2-3; no reliable D call. The ends were cut back, 1 base at V and 1 base at J, with 9 bases in the middle. Germline CDR1 is SQVTM and CDR2 is ANQGSEA. The length of the CDR3 is 14 residues. CDR3 sequence: CSVEGTDGTDTQYF. The CDR3 coding sequence is TGCAGCGTTGAAGGGACCGACGGCACAGATACGCAGTATTTT.

The chain uses TRBV7-3 and TRBJ2-5, with D unclear. The CDR3 consists of 14 residues. V shed 5 bases and J shed 1 base, with 11 bases lying between them. CDR1 SGHTA and CDR2 FQGTGA come from the germline V gene. The CDR3 loop is CASSLHGGQETQYF. The CDR3 DNA reads TGTGCCAGCAGCCTCCATGGCGGCCAAGAGACCCAGTACTTC. The full variable domain, in which reference TRBV7-3 and TRBJ2-5 provide the parts outside the CDR3, is GAGVSQTPSNKVTEKGKYVELRCDPISGHTALYWYRQSLGQGPEFLIYFQGTGAADDSGLPNDRFFAVRPEGSVSTLKIQRTERGDSAVYLCASSLHGGQETQYFGPGTRLLVL.

This clonotype was detected many times. The chain carries TRBV29-1 and TRBJ2-3, with D unclear. CDR3 size: 13 residues. V was clipped by 3 bases and J by 3 bases, with 10 bases between them. CDR1 SQVTM and CDR2 ANQGSEA come from the germline V gene. This CDR3 reads CSVDRTLTDTQYF. Here the CDR3 DNA reads TGCAGCGTTGACAGGACCCTGACAGATACGCAGTATTTT.

This clonotype was seen more than once but under ten times. The chain couples TRBV20-1 to TRBJ2-1; D is unresolved. Germline V gene lookup returns CDR1 DFQATT and CDR2 SNEGSKA (reference sequence). The CDR3 has 11 amino acids. V shed 3 bases and J shed 5 bases, with 5 bases lying between them. In DNA form, the CDR3 reads TGCAGTGCTAGTAGTAACAATGAGCAGTTCTTC. As protein: CSASSNNEQFF.

This chain connects TRBV5-1 to TRBJ2-5; 12 bases are a match to TRBD2. The CDR3 has 15 residues. The V gene's germline CDR1 is SGHRS and CDR2 YFSETQ. Trimming at V came to 4 bases and at J to 2 bases, leaving 3 bases not matched to a gene. The DNA for the CDR3 is TGCGCCAGCAGCCCCGGGACTAGCGGGCAAGAGACCCAGTACTTC. Its translation is CASSPGTSGQETQYF.

In this sample, this clonotype turned up many times. The chain joins TRBV5-1 to TRBJ2-3, with 11 bases aligning to TRBD2. Trimming removed 2 bases from V and 1 base from J; junction bases left unmatched: 3. CDR1 SGHRS and CDR2 YFSETQ come from the germline V gene. The CDR3 consists of 16 residues. For the CDR3, the DNA is TGCGCCAGCAGCTTATCGACTAGCGGGGGCACAGATACGCAGTATTTT. Its translation: CASSLSTSGGTDTQYF.

This clonotype is a singleton in its sample. A much larger clone is a single base away; this may be a read error. The rearrangement links TRBV5-1 to TRBJ2-3, with D maybe TRBD2 (6 bases). Germline V lookup: CDR1 SGHRS, CDR2 YFSETQ. This CDR3 contains 15 residues. CDR3 coding DNA: TGCGACAGCAGCGGGTGGTCCGGGGCCACAGATACGCAGTATTTT. Translating it yields CDSSGWSGATDTQYF.

The chain has TRBV6-2 or TRBV6-3 and TRBJ1-1; D is ambiguous. Germline values: CDR1 MNHEY, CDR2 SVGEGT. V lost 8 bases to trimming and J lost 11 bases, with 12 bases between them. CDR3 length: 10 amino acids. The CDR3 region has the DNA TGTGCCAGCGGTTCGACGGCGGCTTTCTTT. Translating gives CASGSTAAFF.

This clonotype has ten or more counts. The J gene is TRBJ2-1, the V gene TRBV2; TRBD2 matches 13 bases. The length of the CDR3 is 15 residues. V dropped 7 bases and J dropped 8; count of bases not matched to a gene: 8. The V gene's germline CDR1 is SNHLY and CDR2 FYNNEI. The CDR3: CASNPRLAGGDEQFF. CDR3 sequence (DNA): TGTGCCAGCAACCCACGACTAGCGGGGGGCGATGAGCAGTTCTTC.

This clonotype occurred a few times. V usage is TRBV10-3 and J usage is TRBJ2-3; possible D gene TRBD2, 6 bases. The CDR3 is made up of 16 amino acids. Trimming stripped 2 bases from V and 2 bases from J, with 14 bases between. Germline lookup yields CDR1 ENHRY and CDR2 SYGVKD. CDR3 coding DNA: TGTGCCATCAGTGAGGAATTAGCGGAATACACAGATACGCAGTATTTT. Translated, it gives CAISEELAEYTDTQYF.

This clonotype was picked up a small number of times. The J gene is TRBJ1-2, the V gene TRBV4-1, with D perhaps TRBD1 (6 bases). Germline V gives CDR1 MGHRA, CDR2 YSYEKL. The length of the CDR3 is 14 residues. Trimming removed 5 bases at V and 1 base at J, with 11 bases between. The CDR3 loop is CASSSRTVNYGYTF. The CDR3 coding sequence is TGCGCCAGCAGCTCCCGGACAGTTAACTATGGCTACACCTTC.

This clonotype was picked up many times. The chain links TRBV30 to TRBJ1-5; 11 bases are shared with TRBD1. V gave up 3 bases and J gave up 0 bases; unmatched junction bases: 7. Germline CDR1 GTSNPN, CDR2 SVGIG (reference sequence). CDR3 length: 17 amino acids. CDR3 residues: CAWSRGTGGYSNQPQHF. The CDR3 DNA reads as TGTGCCTGGAGCCGCGGGACAGGGGGATATAGCAATCAGCCCCAGCATTTT.

Only a few counts were recorded for this clonotype. The rearrangement uses TRBV11-2 and TRBJ2-2; 8 nucleotides align to TRBD1. Germline V gene data show CDR1 as SGHAT and CDR2 as FQNNGV. Trimming removed 1 base from V and 1 base from J; junction bases left unmatched: 5. The CDR3 has 17 amino acids. The CDR3 DNA is TGTGCCAGCAGCTTAGGTTCAGGGGGCCTGAACACCGGGGAGCTGTTTTTT. It specifies CASSLGSGGLNTGELFF.

This chain connects TRBV7-8 to TRBJ2-6; TRBD1 matches at 7 bases. After removal of 4 bases from V and 3 bases from J, the junction contained 3 bases not matched to a gene. From germline, CDR1 is SGHVS and CDR2 FQNEAQ. This CDR3 comprises 15 residues. Here the CDR3 DNA reads TGTGCCAGCAGCTACAGGGGACGTGGGGCCAACGTCCTGACTTTC. As protein: CASSYRGRGANVLTF.

The chain employs TRBV6-6 and TRBJ1-5; tentative D call: TRBD1 (5 bases). Germline values: CDR1 MNHNY, CDR2 SVGAGI (reference sequence). Trimming removed 0 bases from V and 2 bases from J, with 11 bases in between. The CDR3 sequence is 16 residues long. The CDR3: CASSYSVLGGNQPQHF. CDR3 DNA sequence: TGTGCCAGCAGTTACTCTGTCCTGGGGGGCAATCAGCCCCAGCATTTT.

V usage is TRBV30 and J usage is TRBJ2-1; D unresolved. Germline V gives CDR1 GTSNPN, CDR2 SVGIG (reference sequence). The CDR3 loop spans 15 amino acids. Trimming shortened V by 3 bases and J by 2 bases, and 14 bases separated the two germline ends. DNA for the CDR3: TGTGCCTGGAGCCCCCTCAGGTCGACCTACAATGAGCAGTTCTTC. This encodes CAWSPLRSTYNEQFF.

This clonotype was counted only a few times. V and J are TRBV7-2 and TRBJ2-5, with 12 bases that match TRBD2. CDR1 and CDR2 (germline): SGHTA, FQGNSA. CDR3 size: 15 residues. Losses at the gene ends were 4 bases for V and 7 bases for J; bases not matched to a gene: 7. The CDR3 DNA reads TGTGCCAGCAGCTCGCTAGCGGGGGGGCTCGTGACCCAGTACTTC. Translated, it gives CASSSLAGGLVTQYF.

This clonotype was counted only a few times. The chain employs TRBV12-3 or TRBV12-4 and TRBJ2-7; D not certain. CDR3 length: 12 amino acids. V was trimmed by 4 bases and J by 1 base, leaving 5 bases between them. The CDR3 sequence is CASSWRSYEQYF. CDR3 bases: TGTGCCAGCAGTTGGCGGTCCTACGAGCAGTACTTC.

This rearrangement joins TRBV12-3 or TRBV12-4 to TRBJ2-7; D is tentatively TRBD1 or TRBD2 (7 bases each). V was cut by 5 bases and J by 0 bases, with 11 bases left in between. The length of the CDR3 is 14 residues. The CDR3 loop reads CASSGGDSSYEQYF. The CDR3 bases are TGTGCCAGCAGTGGGGGGGACAGCTCCTACGAGCAGTACTTC.

In its sample, this clonotype was seen many times. The chain recombines TRBV15 with TRBJ1-5; a possible D gene is TRBD1 (5 bases). Germline lookup yields CDR1 LNHNV and CDR2 YYDKDF (reference sequence). The V and J ends lost 0 bases and 5 bases respectively, with 8 bases between them. The CDR3 extends over 14 amino acids. The CDR3 sequence: CATSRDLGDQPQHF. In DNA, the CDR3 is TGTGCCACCAGCAGAGATTTGGGGGATCAGCCCCAGCATTTT.

This clonotype was counted only a few times. V gene TRBV15 combines with J gene TRBJ1-2; TRBD1 is a possible D gene (6 bases). This CDR3 contains 14 residues. Germline-derived CDR1 and CDR2 are LNHNV and YYDKDF (reference sequence). The germline V and J ends were trimmed by 0 bases and 8 bases, with 13 bases remaining between them. The CDR3 loop reads CATSRDAGVAGYTF. The CDR3 DNA sequence: TGTGCCACCAGCAGAGATGCAGGGGTAGCAGGCTACACCTTC.

The V call is TRBV5-4, the J call TRBJ2-6, with D perhaps matching TRBD2 (6 bases). Germline CDR1 reads SGHNT; CDR2 reads YYREEE (reference sequence). V shed 0 bases and J shed 0 bases, with 10 bases lying between them. This CDR3 is 17 amino acids long. Here the CDR3 DNA reads TGTGCCAGCAGCTTGGCGTTCGGGGGCTCTGGGGCCAACGTCCTGACTTTC. It specifies CASSLAFGGSGANVLTF.

The chain has TRBV29-1 and TRBJ2-1; possibly TRBD1 for D (5 bases). Germline loops: CDR1 SQVTM, CDR2 ANQGSEA. The CDR3 has 14 amino acids. V was shortened by 6 bases and J by 8 bases, with 20 bases between the two germline ends. CDR3 sequence reads: CSVVRAQGEDEQFF. CDR3 sequence (DNA): TGCAGCGTAGTCCGAGCCCAGGGTGAGGATGAGCAGTTCTTC.

The CDR3 loop is CSVRPGEKLFF. In DNA, the CDR3 is TGCAGCGTTCGGCCAGGAGAAAAACTGTTTTTT. The J gene is TRBJ1-4, the V gene TRBV29-1; unclear D gene. Germline V lookup: CDR1 SQVTM, CDR2 ANQGSEA. Trimming took 5 bases from V and 8 from J, leaving 9 bases between them. CDR3 size: 11 residues. Together with reference TRBV29-1 and TRBJ1-4, the CDR3 gives the full variable domain: SAVISQKPSRDICQRGTSLTIQCQVDSQVTMMFWYRQQPGQSLTLIATANQGSEATYESGFVIDKFPISRPNLTFSTLTVSNMSPEDSSIYLCSVRPGEKLFFGSGTQLSVL.

This clonotype has just a few counts. The chain recombines TRBV6-2 or TRBV6-3 with TRBJ1-1; TRBD1 might be the D (5 bases). CDR1 and CDR2 from the germline V gene are MNHEY and SVGEGT. This CDR3 has 13 residues. V was shortened by 11 bases and J by 1 base, with 14 bases between the two germline ends. The CDR3 DNA reads TGTGCCGGACACCGGGACGGGAACACTGAAGCTTTCTTT. Translation gives CAGHRDGNTEAFF.

V usage is TRBV20-1 and J usage is TRBJ1-1, with D possibly being TRBD1 (5 bases). Germline CDR1 and CDR2: DFQATT and SNEGSKA (reference sequence). The CDR3 loop spans 14 amino acids. V shed 3 bases and J shed 5 bases, with 16 bases lying between them. The CDR3 region has the DNA TGCAGTGCTAGTGACGCGGGGGGAGGGACTGAAGCTTTCTTT. It codes for CSASDAGGGTEAFF.

This clonotype was counted only a few times. The V and J genes are TRBV20-1 and TRBJ1-1; D possibly corresponds to TRBD1 (6 bases). Germline V gene data show CDR1 as DFQATT and CDR2 as SNEGSKA (reference sequence). There are 14 residues in the CDR3. V gave up 1 base and J gave up 5 bases, with 14 bases separating them. For the CDR3, the DNA is TGCAGTGCTAGAGCGGGGGGCTTCGGGACTGAAGCTTTCTTT. It specifies CSARAGGFGTEAFF.

This clonotype was found a few times. The rearrangement joins TRBV20-1 to TRBJ2-7, with no clear D. Germline CDR1 DFQATT, CDR2 SNEGSKA (reference sequence). The CDR3 consists of 11 residues. V was trimmed by 6 bases and J by 4 bases, leaving 10 bases between them. The CDR3 region is CSAKDTYEQYF. The CDR3 nucleotides read TGCAGTGCAAAAGACACGTACGAGCAGTACTTC.

The chain uses TRBV7-9 and TRBJ2-7; 8 bases line up with TRBD2. The CDR3 length is 16 residues. Trimming removed 2 bases from V and 4 bases from J; junction bases left unmatched: 10. Germline-derived CDR1 and CDR2 are SEHNR and FQNEAQ (reference sequence). CDR3 loop: CASSLSSGTSLYEQYF. CDR3 DNA sequence: TGTGCCAGCAGCTTATCGTCCGGGACTAGTTTATACGAGCAGTACTTC.